The rows below give T cell receptor beta chains drawn from one sample of a study of shared clonotypes between healthy human individuals. Only in-frame clones appear in the TCRdb table, and some are missing; sequencing was by immunoSEQ multiplex PCR. Of some 1.1 million clones in the sample, 70% to 80% were seen once. Sequencing was performed on memory CD4+ T cells from PBMCs. The receptor set was obtained from a man between 18 and 35 years old in good health. Some clones in this sample may be carry-over from other donors' samples. Each CDR3 is given with its conserved first and last residue. The D gene is left open where the match is weak. Where a row states a size, it is once, few, many or the class of an expanded clone; other rows omit it.

J gene: TRBJ1-5
V gene: TRBV19
D gene: TRBD1
clone size: .
CDR3 protein: CASTLSGRGQGTDQPQHF
CDR3 DNA: TGTGCCAGTACCCTCTCGGGGAGGGGACAGGGGACGGATCAGCCCCAGCATTTT

J gene: TRBJ1-1
V gene: TRBV4-1
D gene: TRBD1
clone size: .
CDR3 protein: CASSVPGGSEAFF
CDR3 DNA: TGCGCCAGCAGCGTACCAGGGGGCTCTGAAGCTTTCTTT

J gene: TRBJ1-2
V gene: TRBV9
D gene: .
clone size: .
CDR3 protein: CASSLDSGNYGYTF
CDR3 DNA: TGTGCCAGCAGCCTCGACAGCGGGAACTATGGCTACACCTTC

J gene: TRBJ2-2
V gene: TRBV9
D gene: .
clone size: few
CDR3 protein: CASSAPWGLSWGTGELFF
CDR3 DNA: TGTGCCAGCAGCGCCCCTTGGGGGCTCTCGTGGGGCACCGGGGAGCTGTTTTTT

J gene: TRBJ2-7
V gene: TRBV2
D gene: .
clone size: .
CDR3 protein: CASRSTGIPSYEQYF
CDR3 DNA: TGTGCCAGCAGATCGACAGGAATACCCTCCTACGAGCAGTACTTC

J gene: TRBJ2-3
V gene: TRBV7-3
D gene: TRBD2
clone size: .
CDR3 protein: CASSSGTSGRYGDTQYF
CDR3 DNA: TGTGCCAGCAGCTCCGGGACTAGCGGGAGGTATGGAGATACGCAGTATTTT

J gene: TRBJ1-1
V gene: TRBV7-3
D gene: .
clone size: few
CDR3 protein: CASSSDRETEAFF
CDR3 DNA: TGTGCCAGCAGCTCGGACAGAGAGACTGAAGCTTTCTTT

J gene: TRBJ2-3
V gene: TRBV28
D gene: TRBD2
clone size: .
CDR3 protein: CASKGAGGADTQYF
CDR3 DNA: TGTGCCAGCAAAGGGGCGGGAGGGGCGGATACGCAGTATTTT

J gene: TRBJ2-7
V gene: TRBV4-1
D gene: TRBD2
clone size: once
CDR3 protein: CASSQEVDSGRSYEQYF
CDR3 DNA: TGCGCCAGCAGCCAAGAAGTAGATAGCGGGAGGTCCTACGAGCAGTACTTC

J gene: TRBJ2-7
V gene: TRBV19
D gene: TRBD2
clone size: once
CDR3 protein: CASSLWTSGDEITYEQYF
CDR3 DNA: TGTGCCAGTAGTCTCTGGACTAGCGGGGACGAAATTACCTACGAGCAGTACTTC

J gene: TRBJ2-7
V gene: TRBV27
D gene: .
clone size: .
CDR3 protein: CASSLNWGEQYF
CDR3 DNA: TGTGCCAGCAGTTTAAATTGGGGCGAGCAGTACTTC

J gene: TRBJ1-1
V gene: TRBV27
D gene: .
clone size: once
CDR3 protein: CASSLLMSGRNTEAFF
CDR3 DNA: TGTGCCAGCAGTCTCCTCATGTCGGGACGGAACACTGAAGCTTTCTTT

J gene: TRBJ2-1
V gene: TRBV29-1
D gene: .
clone size: .
CDR3 protein: CSVRSAEDEQFF
CDR3 DNA: TGCAGCGTTCGTAGCGCGGAGGATGAGCAGTTCTTC

J gene: TRBJ1-1
V gene: TRBV4-2
D gene: TRBD1
clone size: few
CDR3 protein: CASSHLTDRGREAFF
CDR3 DNA: TGTGCCAGCAGCCATCTCACTGACAGGGGCAGAGAAGCTTTCTTT

J gene: TRBJ2-7
V gene: TRBV28
D gene: TRBD1
clone size: .
CDR3 protein: CASSLRTGGEQYF
CDR3 DNA: TGTGCCAGCAGTTTACGGACAGGGGGCGAGCAGTACTTC

J gene: TRBJ1-5
V gene: TRBV10-3
D gene: TRBD1
clone size: few
CDR3 protein: CATWTGGFASNQPQHF
CDR3 DNA: TGTGCCACCTGGACAGGGGGATTCGCGAGCAATCAGCCCCAGCATTTT

J gene: TRBJ1-2
V gene: TRBV5-5
D gene: .
clone size: .
CDR3 protein: CASSLTPVGYGYTF
CDR3 DNA: TGTGCCAGCAGCTTGACGCCGGTCGGCTATGGCTACACCTTC

J gene: TRBJ2-7
V gene: TRBV19
D gene: .
clone size: .
CDR3 protein: CASSIIGTQGNYEQYF
CDR3 DNA: TGTGCCAGTAGTATAATTGGAACCCAGGGAAACTACGAGCAGTACTTC

J gene: TRBJ2-1
V gene: TRBV5-4
D gene: TRBD2
clone size: .
CDR3 protein: CASSLLTSGDTSYNEQFF
CDR3 DNA: TGTGCCAGCAGCTTGCTGACTAGCGGGGATACCTCCTACAATGAGCAGTTCTTC

J gene: TRBJ2-7
V gene: TRBV28
D gene: .
clone size: .
CDR3 protein: CASSLRAYEQYF
CDR3 DNA: TGTGCCAGCAGTTTGCGCGCATACGAGCAGTACTTC

J gene: TRBJ1-6
V gene: TRBV10-2
D gene: .
clone size: .
CDR3 protein: CASSESVGSPLHF
CDR3 DNA: TGCGCCAGCAGTGAGTCGGTGGGTTCACCCCTCCACTTT

J gene: TRBJ2-7
V gene: TRBV28
D gene: .
clone size: .
CDR3 protein: CASSFPGTAYYEQYF
CDR3 DNA: TGTGCCAGCAGTTTTCCCGGGACCGCGTACTACGAGCAGTACTTC

J gene: TRBJ1-1
V gene: TRBV30
D gene: .
clone size: once
CDR3 protein: CAWSARGKVEAFF
CDR3 DNA: TGTGCCTGGAGTGCCAGGGGTAAGGTTGAAGCTTTCTTT

J gene: TRBJ1-1
V gene: TRBV7-2
D gene: TRBD1
clone size: .
CDR3 protein: CASSFTGGSTEAFF
CDR3 DNA: TGTGCCAGCAGCTTTACAGGGGGGAGCACTGAAGCTTTCTTT

J gene: TRBJ2-3
V gene: TRBV5-1
D gene: TRBD2
clone size: .
CDR3 protein: CASSLGGLAGGSTDTQYF
CDR3 DNA: TGCGCCAGCAGCTTAGGTGGACTAGCGGGAGGGAGCACAGATACGCAGTATTTT

J gene: TRBJ1-2
V gene: TRBV23-1
D gene: .
clone size: .
CDR3 protein: CASSQEVTRRGYTF
CDR3 DNA: TGCGCCAGCAGTCAAGAGGTAACTCGACGTGGCTACACCTTC

J gene: TRBJ2-3
V gene: TRBV6-1
D gene: TRBD2
clone size: .
CDR3 protein: CASSEATSGGADTQYF
CDR3 DNA: TGTGCCAGCAGTGAAGCGACTAGCGGGGGAGCAGACACGCAGTATTTT

J gene: TRBJ2-5
V gene: TRBV4-2
D gene: TRBD2
clone size: .
CDR3 protein: CASSQEITSGRARRETQYF
CDR3 DNA: TGTGCCAGCAGCCAAGAGATAACTAGCGGGAGGGCCAGGCGGGAGACCCAGTACTTC

J gene: TRBJ1-5
V gene: TRBV23-1
D gene: .
clone size: .
CDR3 protein: CASSQSSSSNQPQHF
CDR3 DNA: TGCGCCAGCAGTCAATCGAGCAGTAGCAATCAGCCCCAGCATTTT

J gene: TRBJ2-1
V gene: TRBV7-8
D gene: .
clone size: once
CDR3 protein: CASSLNRDNEQFF
CDR3 DNA: TGTGCCAGCAGCTTAAATCGCGATAATGAGCAGTTCTTC

J gene: TRBJ2-1
V gene: TRBV29-1
D gene: TRBD2
clone size: .
CDR3 protein: CSVAAGGGFNEQFF
CDR3 DNA: TGCAGCGTTGCAGCGGGAGGGGGGTTTAATGAGCAGTTCTTC

J gene: TRBJ1-2
V gene: TRBV28
D gene: TRBD1
clone size: .
CDR3 protein: CASSLNSGGAYYGYTF
CDR3 DNA: TGTGCCAGCAGTTTAAATTCAGGGGGCGCGTACTATGGCTACACCTTC